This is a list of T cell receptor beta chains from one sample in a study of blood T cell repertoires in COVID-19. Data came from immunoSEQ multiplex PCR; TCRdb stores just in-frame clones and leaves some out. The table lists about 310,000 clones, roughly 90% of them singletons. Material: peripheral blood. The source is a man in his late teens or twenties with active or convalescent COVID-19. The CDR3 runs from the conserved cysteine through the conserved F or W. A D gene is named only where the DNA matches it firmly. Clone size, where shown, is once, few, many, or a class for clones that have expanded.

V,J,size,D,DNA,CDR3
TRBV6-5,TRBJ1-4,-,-,TGTGCCAGCAGCCGCTCCATCGACAGTAATGAAAAACTGTTTTTT,CASSRSIDSNEKLFF
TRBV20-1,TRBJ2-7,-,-,TGCAGTGCTAGTCCCCACAGCTTTTACGAGCAGTACTTC,CSASPHSFYEQYF
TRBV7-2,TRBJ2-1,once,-,TGTGCCAGCAGCTTATCGGGAACTCCCTACAATGAGCAGTTCTTC,CASSLSGTPYNEQFF
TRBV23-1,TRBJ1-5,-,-,TGCGCCACTACAGGACAATACCAGCCCCAGCATTTT,CATTGQYQPQHF
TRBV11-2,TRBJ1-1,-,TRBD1,TGTGCCAGCAGCTTATGGAACAGGGGCACTGAAGCTTTCTTT,CASSLWNRGTEAFF
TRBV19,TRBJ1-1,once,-,TGTGCCAGCCGAAGCGCGGGGCACACTGAAGCTTTCTTT,CASRSAGHTEAFF
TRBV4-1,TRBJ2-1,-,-,TGCGCCAGCAGCCAAGATTTCTCAGGGGTCAATGAGCAGTTCTTC,CASSQDFSGVNEQFF
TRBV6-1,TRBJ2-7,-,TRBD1,TGTGCCAGCAGTGAAACTTACCGGACAGGGCCGACCTACGAGCAGTACTTC,CASSETYRTGPTYEQYF
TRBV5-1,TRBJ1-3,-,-,TGCGCCAGCAGCCCGGCGGCAGGGGAGCCTGGAAACACCATATATTTT,CASSPAAGEPGNTIYF
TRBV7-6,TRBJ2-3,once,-,TGTGCCAGCAGCCCTAGACCAGATACGCAGTATTTT,CASSPRPDTQYF
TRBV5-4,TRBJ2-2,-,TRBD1,TGTGCCAGCAGAAAGGACAGGGCGAACACCGGGGAGCTGTTTTTT,CASRKDRANTGELFF
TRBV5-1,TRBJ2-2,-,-,TGCGCCAGCAGCCCCAGTTTGGTGGGGGAGCTGTTTTTT,CASSPSLVGELFF
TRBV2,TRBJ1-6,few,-,TGTGCCAGCAGCGTACAGGCTCCCTCCTATAATTCACCCCTCCACTTT,CASSVQAPSYNSPLHF
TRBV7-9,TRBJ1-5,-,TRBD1,TGTGCCAGCAGCCGGACAGGGGGCAATCAGCCCCAGCATTTT,CASSRTGGNQPQHF
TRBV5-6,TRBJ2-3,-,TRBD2,TGTGCCAGCAGCTTAAATACTAGGACTAGCGGGATAACAGATACGCAGTATTTT,CASSLNTRTSGITDTQYF
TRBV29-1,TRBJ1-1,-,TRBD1,TGCAGCGCCACACAGGGGACGAACACTGAAGCTTTCTTT,CSATQGTNTEAFF
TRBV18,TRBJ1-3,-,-,TGTGCCAGCTCACCTTCTAAAGCCGGGAACACCATATATTTT,CASSPSKAGNTIYF
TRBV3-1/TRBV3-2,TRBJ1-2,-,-,TGTGCCAGCAGCCAAGATCCTTACGGCCGGGGCTATGGCTACACCTTC,CASSQDPYGRGYGYTF
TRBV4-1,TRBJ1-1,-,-,TGCGCCAGCAGCCAACCTAATGCGGGGTATGTGAACACTGAAGCTTTCTTT,CASSQPNAGYVNTEAFF
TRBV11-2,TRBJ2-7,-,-,TGTGCCAGCAGCTTAGACTACTCCCGCGGTGGGGAGCAGTACTTC,CASSLDYSRGGEQYF
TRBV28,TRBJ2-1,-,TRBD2,TGTGCCAGCAGTTATTATTGGGCTAGCGGGACCTACAATGAGCAGTTCTTC,CASSYYWASGTYNEQFF
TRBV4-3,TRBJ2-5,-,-,TGCGCCAGCAGCCAAGAATGGGCGAGTATAAAGACCCAGTACTTC,CASSQEWASIKTQYF
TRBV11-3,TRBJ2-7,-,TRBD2,TGTGCCAGCAGCTTAGGGGAGGCGGGAGGATACGAGCAGTACTTC,CASSLGEAGGYEQYF
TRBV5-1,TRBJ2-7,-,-,TGCGCCAGCAGCTCGTTGGGAGCCTCTCAGTACTTC,CASSSLGASQYF
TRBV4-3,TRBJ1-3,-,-,TGCGCCAGCAGCCCTACTGCGGGGGGGGGTTCTGGAAACACCATATATTTT,CASSPTAGGGSGNTIYF
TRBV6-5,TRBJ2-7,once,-,TGTGCCAGCAGTTACTCCGCGGGGAGGAGCTCCTACGAGCAGTACTTC,CASSYSAGRSSYEQYF
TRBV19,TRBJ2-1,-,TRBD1,TGTGCCAGTACCCGAACCGGGACAGGGTACAATGAGCAGTTCTTC,CASTRTGTGYNEQFF
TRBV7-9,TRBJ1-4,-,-,TGTGCCAGCAGCTTATGGGCGGGGGAAAAACTGTTTTTT,CASSLWAGEKLFF
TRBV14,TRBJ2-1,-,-,TGTGCCAGCAGCCAACGAGAAGTGAATGAGCAGTTCTTC,CASSQREVNEQFF
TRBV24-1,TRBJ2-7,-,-,TGTGCCACCAGTGACCCCGACGGACAAGGGGACGAGCAGTACTTC,CATSDPDGQGDEQYF
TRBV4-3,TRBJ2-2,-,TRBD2,TGCGCCAGCAGCCAAGATAGACTAGCGGGGGACACTGGGGAGCTGTTTTTT,CASSQDRLAGDTGELFF
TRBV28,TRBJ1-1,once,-,TGTGCCAGCAGTCCCACAGGGAGTTGGGCTGAAGCTTTCTTT,CASSPTGSWAEAFF
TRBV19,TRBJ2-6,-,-,TGTGCCAGTAGTATGAGGGCTAACTACCCTGGGGCCAACGTCCTGACTTTC,CASSMRANYPGANVLTF
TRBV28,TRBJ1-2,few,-,TGTGCCAGCAGTTTTGGGCAGGGGCATTCTGGGGGTGAAGGTAATGGCTACACCTTC,CASSFGQGHSGGEGNGYTF
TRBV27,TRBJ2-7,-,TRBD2,TGTGCCAGCAGTTTTGGGACTAGCTACGAGCAGTACTTC,CASSFGTSYEQYF
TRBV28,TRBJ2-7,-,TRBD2,TGTGCCAGCGTAGGCGGGAGAACCTACGAGCAGTACTTC,CASVGGRTYEQYF
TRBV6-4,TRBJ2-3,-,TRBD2,TGTGCCAGCAGTGACTCCCCTAGCGGGGGGGCAGATACGCAGTATTTT,CASSDSPSGGADTQYF
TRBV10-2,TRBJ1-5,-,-,TGCGCCAGCACCCCAGGCAATCAGCCCCAGCATTTT,CASTPGNQPQHF
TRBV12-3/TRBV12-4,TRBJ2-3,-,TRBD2,TGTGCCAGCCTAGCGGTGGTCACAGATACGCAGTATTTT,CASLAVVTDTQYF
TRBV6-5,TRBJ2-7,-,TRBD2,TGTGCCAGCAGACTAGCGGGAGGCTCCTACGAGCAGTACTTC,CASRLAGGSYEQYF
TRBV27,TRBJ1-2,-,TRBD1,TGTGCCAGCAGTTTAACAGGGGATGGCTACACCTTC,CASSLTGDGYTF
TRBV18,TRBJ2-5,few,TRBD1,TGTGCCAGCTCAGCTCGACAGGGGATTAGCCAAGAGACCCAGTACTTC,CASSARQGISQETQYF
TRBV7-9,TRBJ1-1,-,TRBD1,TGTGCCAGCAGCTACACCCCCAGGGGGACTGAAGCTTTCTTT,CASSYTPRGTEAFF
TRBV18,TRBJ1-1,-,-,TGTGCCAGCTCACCACTGGACACCGACACTGAAGCTTTCTTT,CASSPLDTDTEAFF
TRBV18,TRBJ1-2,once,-,TGTGCCAGCTCACCAGCGGGGGTGGAGGGCTACACCTTC,CASSPAGVEGYTF
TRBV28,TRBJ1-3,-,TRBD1,TGTGCCAGCAGTTCCGAAGTAGGGGGCCGCCCTGGAAACACCATATATTTT,CASSSEVGGRPGNTIYF
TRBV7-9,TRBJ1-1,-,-,TGTGCCAGCAGCTTAAGCTCTGAAGCTTTCTTT,CASSLSSEAFF
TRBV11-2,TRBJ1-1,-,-,TGTGCCAGCGCCCCGGGGGAGACCTCTGAAGCTTTCTTT,CASAPGETSEAFF
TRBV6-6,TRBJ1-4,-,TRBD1,TGTGCCAGCAGTTCCTTGGACAGGGGCCACGAAAAACTGTTTTTT,CASSSLDRGHEKLFF
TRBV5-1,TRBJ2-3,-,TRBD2,TGCGCCAGCAGTGGAGCGGGGCGGGCCACAGATACGCAGTATTTT,CASSGAGRATDTQYF
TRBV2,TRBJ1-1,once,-,TGTGCCAGCAGTGAAGCCCTGACAGTTTACACTGAAGCTTTCTTT,CASSEALTVYTEAFF
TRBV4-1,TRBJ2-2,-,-,TGCGCCAGCAGCCAAGAGGACATGACGAACACCGGGGAGCTGTTTTTT,CASSQEDMTNTGELFF
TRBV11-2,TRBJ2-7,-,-,TGTGCCAGCAGCTCCGGGTTCGAGCAGTACTTC,CASSSGFEQYF